This TCR beta chain comes out of a study of early T cells in non-severe SARS-CoV-2 infection. At the level of the study: Bulk RNA taken from unsorted whole blood was sequenced, leaving chains unpaired.

Study-wide results and caveats: VDJdb matching skewed toward anti-spike CD8 responses, missing private and CD4 specificities.

V gave up 1 base and J gave up 7 bases, with 11 bases separating them. The V gene's germline CDR1 is SGHVS and CDR2 FNYEAQ. The length of the CDR3 is 14 residues. This clonotype was counted at least ten times. Its antigen is as yet unknown. Unique molecular identifiers (one per individual cDNA molecule) were attached. Each CDR3 protein is one row after TCRdb ran MiXCR on the 5' RACE reads. The sample contains approximately 58,000 distinct CDR3 sequences, about 6.2% of which appear only once. The sample was whole blood. This rearrangement joins TRBV7-6 to TRBJ2-1; no firm D call. The clonotype originates from an adult who was a healthcare worker with PCR-confirmed SARS-CoV-2 infection or an uninfected control (not recorded which). CDR3 region: CASSLGFPANEQFF. As DNA, the CDR3 is TGTGCCAGCAGCTTAGGGTTCCCAGCAAATGAGCAGTTCTTC.